The TCR beta chain under discussion was sequenced for a study of T-cell memory formation after mild COVID-19. Study-level points and caveats: Specificity for SARS-CoV-2 was not confirmed among the second-wave clones peaking on day 37. Among CD4+ contracting clones, most were CM and EM, and CD8+ ones EMRA. While clones contracting from day 15 to 85 were balanced between CD4 and CD8, later expanders leaned CD4+.

The ends were cut back, 6 bases at V and 8 bases at J, with 20 bases in the middle. The CDR3 has 15 residues. Libraries for TCRalpha and TCRbeta carried sample barcodes and unique molecular identifiers via 5'RACE. From the 5' RACE reads, TCRdb called clonotypes with MiXCR, one entry per CDR3 protein. In the table there are 350,000 to 450,000 distinct CDR3 sequences, 24% of which are singletons. A word on this clonotype: Its antigen is as yet unknown.

The clonotype was recovered from an adult woman who had mild COVID-19 (a few samples of this study predate the infection). Cell type and time point are not known. Source material: PBMCs or a T cell subset sorted from them (not recorded which). The chain uses TRBV12-3 or TRBV12-4 and TRBJ1-5, with D hard to call. The CDR3 bases are TGTGCCAGCAGCGACCGCTGGAGGGTAGTGGAGCCCCAGCATTTT. This sequence encodes CASSDRWRVVEPQHF.